Listed below are T cell receptor beta chains from one sample, sequenced in a study of TIL therapy for anti-PD-1-resistant metastatic lung cancer. Libraries were prepared by immunoSEQ multiplex PCR; TCRdb keeps only in-frame clonotypes and omits some of them. The table has roughly 20,000 clones, about three quarters seen once. Sequenced here: blood, sampled at baseline. All receptors derive from a person aged 25 to 80 with non-small cell lung cancer. The CDR3 runs from the conserved cysteine through the conserved F or W. The D gene is left open where the match is weak. Expanded clones get a size class; other rows say once, few or many, or leave the size out.

.	TRBV5-1	.	TRBJ2-1	CASSLDPGTEQFF	TGCGCCAGCAGCCTCGACCCCGGGACGGAGCAGTTCTTC
TRBD2	TRBV7-2	.	TRBJ2-5	CASSLASRGGETQYF	TGTGCCAGCAGCTTAGCGAGCCGGGGGGGGGAGACCCAGTACTTC
TRBD2	TRBV5-1	.	TRBJ2-7	CASSWGGFSYEQYF	TGCGCCAGCAGCTGGGGGGGTTTTTCCTACGAGCAGTACTTC
.	TRBV20-1	.	TRBJ2-3	CSARRPATQYF	TGCAGTGCTAGAAGGCCAGCTACGCAGTATTTT
.	TRBV25-1	.	TRBJ1-4	CASSGSGLPNEKLFF	TGTGCCAGCAGTGGCTCAGGGTTACCTAATGAAAAACTGTTTTTT
.	TRBV30	few	TRBJ1-1	CAWSAETVNTEAFF	TGTGCCTGGAGTGCAGAGACAGTAAACACTGAAGCTTTCTTT
.	TRBV2	.	TRBJ1-2	CAGGDLRDGYTF	TGTGCCGGAGGGGATCTCAGGGACGGCTACACCTTC
.	TRBV5-1	.	TRBJ2-2	CASSLSTQSTGELFF	TGCGCCAGCAGCTTGAGTACGCAGAGCACCGGGGAGCTGTTTTTT
.	TRBV19	.	TRBJ2-4	CASSGGQPQYF	TGTGCCAGTAGCGGAGGACAGCCTCAGTACTTC
.	TRBV9	few	TRBJ1-1	CASSVRENTEAFF	TGTGCCAGCAGCGTTCGGGAAAACACTGAAGCTTTCTTT
.	TRBV6-5	.	TRBJ1-6	CASSRDFAAPLHF	TGTGCCAGCAGTCGGGACTTCGCGGCACCCCTCCACTTT
.	TRBV19	few	TRBJ1-5	CASTDRGLTQPQHF	TGTGCCAGTACCGACAGAGGACTAACACAGCCCCAGCATTTT
.	TRBV29-1	.	TRBJ2-7	CSVGWDYEQYF	TGCAGCGTCGGGTGGGACTACGAGCAGTACTTC
.	TRBV25-1	.	TRBJ2-6	CASSRGSGANVLTF	TGTGCCAGCAGTAGGGGCTCTGGGGCCAACGTCCTGACTTTC
TRBD1	TRBV6-5	.	TRBJ2-7	CASRSGTGLRGQYF	TGTGCCAGCAGGTCCGGGACAGGGCTTCGAGGGCAGTACTTC
.	TRBV10-3	.	TRBJ1-1	CAISARTTSIEAFF	TGTGCCATCAGTGCCCGTACGACCAGTATAGAAGCTTTCTTT
.	TRBV12-3/TRBV12-4	.	TRBJ1-4	CASSFVREKLFF	TGTGCCAGCAGTTTTGTCCGAGAAAAACTGTTTTTT